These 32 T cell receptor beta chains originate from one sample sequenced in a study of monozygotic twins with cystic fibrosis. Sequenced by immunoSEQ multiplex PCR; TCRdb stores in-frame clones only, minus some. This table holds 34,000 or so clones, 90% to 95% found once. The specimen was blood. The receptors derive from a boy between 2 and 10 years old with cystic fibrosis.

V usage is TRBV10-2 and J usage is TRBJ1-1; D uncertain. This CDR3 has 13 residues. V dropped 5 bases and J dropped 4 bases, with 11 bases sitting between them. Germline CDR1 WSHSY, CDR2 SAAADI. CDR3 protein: CASSPPRGTEAFF. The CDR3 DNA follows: TGCGCCAGCAGTCCCCCTCGGGGCACTGAAGCTTTCTTT.

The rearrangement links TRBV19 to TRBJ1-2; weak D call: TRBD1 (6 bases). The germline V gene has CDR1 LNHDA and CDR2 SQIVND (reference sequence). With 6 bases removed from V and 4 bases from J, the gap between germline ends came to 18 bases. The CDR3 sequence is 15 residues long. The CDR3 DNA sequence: TGTGCCAGTAGCCTGACAGGAGCTCCCCTCTATGGCTACACCTTC. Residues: CASSLTGAPLYGYTF. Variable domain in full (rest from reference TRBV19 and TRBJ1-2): DGGITQSPKYLFRKEGQNVTLSCEQNLNHDAMYWYRQDPGQGLRLIYYSQIVNDFQKGDIAEGYSVSREKKESFPLTVTSAQKNPTAFYLCASSLTGAPLYGYTFGSGTRLTVV.

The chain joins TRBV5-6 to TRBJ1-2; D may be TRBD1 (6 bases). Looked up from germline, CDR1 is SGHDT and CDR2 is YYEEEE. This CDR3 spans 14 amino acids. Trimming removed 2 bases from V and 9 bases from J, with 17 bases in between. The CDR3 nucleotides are TGTGCCAGCAGCTTCCAGGGGAGGGCCCTGAGCTACACCTTC. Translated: CASSFQGRALSYTF.

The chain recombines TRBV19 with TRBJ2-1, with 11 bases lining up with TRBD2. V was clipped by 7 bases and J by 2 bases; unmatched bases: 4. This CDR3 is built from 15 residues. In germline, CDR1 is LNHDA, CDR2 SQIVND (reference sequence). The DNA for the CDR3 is TGTGCCAGTAAAACTAGCGGGGGAACCTACAATGAGCAGTTCTTC. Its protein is CASKTSGGTYNEQFF.

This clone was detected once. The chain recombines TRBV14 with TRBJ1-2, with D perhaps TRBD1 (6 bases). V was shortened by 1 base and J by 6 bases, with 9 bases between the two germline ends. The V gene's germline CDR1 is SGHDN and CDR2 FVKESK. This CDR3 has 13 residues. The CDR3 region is CASSQVTGNGYTF. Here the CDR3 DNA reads TGTGCCAGCAGCCAAGTGACAGGCAATGGCTACACCTTC.

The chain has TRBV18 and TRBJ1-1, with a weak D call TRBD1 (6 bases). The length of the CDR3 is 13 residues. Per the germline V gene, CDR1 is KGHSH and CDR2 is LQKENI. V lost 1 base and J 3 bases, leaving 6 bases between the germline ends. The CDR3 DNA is TGTGCCAGCTCACCACAGGGGGACACTGAAGCTTTCTTT. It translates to CASSPQGDTEAFF.

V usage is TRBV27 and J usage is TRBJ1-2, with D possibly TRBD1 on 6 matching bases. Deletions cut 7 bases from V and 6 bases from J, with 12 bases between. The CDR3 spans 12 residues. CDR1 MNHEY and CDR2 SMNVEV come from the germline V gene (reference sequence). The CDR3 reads CASKSGADGYTF. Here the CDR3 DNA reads TGTGCCAGCAAGTCGGGGGCTGATGGCTACACCTTC.

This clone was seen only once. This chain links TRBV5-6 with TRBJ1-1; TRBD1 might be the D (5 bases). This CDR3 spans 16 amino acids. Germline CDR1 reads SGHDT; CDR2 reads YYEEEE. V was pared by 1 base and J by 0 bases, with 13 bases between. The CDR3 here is CASSLSSGFMNTEAFF. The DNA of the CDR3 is TGTGCCAGCAGCTTGAGTTCAGGGTTTATGAACACTGAAGCTTTCTTT.

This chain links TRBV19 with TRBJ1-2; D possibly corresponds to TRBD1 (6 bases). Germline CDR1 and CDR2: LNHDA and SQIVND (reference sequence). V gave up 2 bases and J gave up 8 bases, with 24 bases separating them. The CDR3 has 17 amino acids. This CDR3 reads CASSISSAGEFSWGYTF. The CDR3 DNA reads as TGTGCCAGTAGTATATCCTCGGCAGGGGAATTCTCCTGGGGCTACACCTTC.

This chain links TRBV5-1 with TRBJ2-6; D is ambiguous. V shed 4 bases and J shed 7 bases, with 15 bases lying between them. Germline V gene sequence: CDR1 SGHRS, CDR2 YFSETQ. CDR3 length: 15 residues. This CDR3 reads CASSTNAIDANVLTF. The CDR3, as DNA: TGCGCCAGCAGCACAAACGCGATAGATGCCAACGTCCTGACTTTC.

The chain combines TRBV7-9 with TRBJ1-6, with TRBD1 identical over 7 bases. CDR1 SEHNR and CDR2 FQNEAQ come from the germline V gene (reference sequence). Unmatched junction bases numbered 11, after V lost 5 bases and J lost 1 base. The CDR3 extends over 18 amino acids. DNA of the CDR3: TGTGCCAGCAGCGTAGAGGCAGGGGGAAGTTCCTATAATTCACCCCTCCACTTT. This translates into CASSVEAGGSSYNSPLHF.

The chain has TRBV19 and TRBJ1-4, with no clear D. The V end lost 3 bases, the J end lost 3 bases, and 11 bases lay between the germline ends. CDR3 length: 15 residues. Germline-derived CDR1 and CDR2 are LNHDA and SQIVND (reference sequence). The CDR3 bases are TGTGCCAGTAGTATCAACGGACTATCTAATGAAAAACTGTTTTTT. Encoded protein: CASSINGLSNEKLFF. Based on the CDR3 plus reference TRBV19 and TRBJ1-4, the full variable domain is DGGITQSPKYLFRKEGQNVTLSCEQNLNHDAMYWYRQDPGQGLRLIYYSQIVNDFQKGDIAEGYSVSREKKESFPLTVTSAQKNPTAFYLCASSINGLSNEKLFFGSGTQLSVL.

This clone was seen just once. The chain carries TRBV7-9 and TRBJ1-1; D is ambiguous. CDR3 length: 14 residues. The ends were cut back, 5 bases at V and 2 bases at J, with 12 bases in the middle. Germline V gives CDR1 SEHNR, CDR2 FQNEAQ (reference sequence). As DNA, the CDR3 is TGTGCCAGCAGCCCAATAGATGCAAACACTGAAGCTTTCTTT. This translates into CASSPIDANTEAFF.

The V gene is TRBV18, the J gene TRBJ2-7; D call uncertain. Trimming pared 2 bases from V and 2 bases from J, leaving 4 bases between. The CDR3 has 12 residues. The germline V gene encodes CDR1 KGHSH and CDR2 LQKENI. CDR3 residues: CASSPDTYEQYF. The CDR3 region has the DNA TGTGCCAGCTCACCAGACACCTACGAGCAGTACTTC.

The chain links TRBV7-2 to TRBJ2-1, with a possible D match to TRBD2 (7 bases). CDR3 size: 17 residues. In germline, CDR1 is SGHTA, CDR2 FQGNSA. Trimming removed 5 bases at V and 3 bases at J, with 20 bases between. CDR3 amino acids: CASSGRGGDNLYNEQFF. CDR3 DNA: TGTGCCAGCAGCGGTAGGGGGGGAGACAATCTCTACAATGAGCAGTTCTTC.

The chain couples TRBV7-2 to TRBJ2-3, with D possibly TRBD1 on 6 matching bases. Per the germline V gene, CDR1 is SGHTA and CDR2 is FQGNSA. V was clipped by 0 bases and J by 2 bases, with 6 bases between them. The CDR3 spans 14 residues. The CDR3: CASSLAGATDTQYF. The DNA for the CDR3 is TGTGCCAGCAGCTTAGCGGGGGCCACAGATACGCAGTATTTT.

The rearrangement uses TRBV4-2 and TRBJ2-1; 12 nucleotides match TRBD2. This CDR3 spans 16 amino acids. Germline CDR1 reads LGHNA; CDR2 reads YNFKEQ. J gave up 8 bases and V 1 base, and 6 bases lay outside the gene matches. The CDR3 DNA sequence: TGTGCCAGCAGCCAAGCTAGCGGGGGGGCTTTCGATGAGCAGTTCTTC. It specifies CASSQASGGAFDEQFF.

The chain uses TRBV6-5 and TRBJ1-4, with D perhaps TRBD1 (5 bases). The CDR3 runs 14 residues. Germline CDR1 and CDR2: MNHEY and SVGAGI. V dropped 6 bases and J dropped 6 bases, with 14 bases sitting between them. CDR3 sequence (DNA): TGTGCCAGCAGCACACAGGCCGGGGATGAAAAACTGTTTTTT. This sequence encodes CASSTQAGDEKLFF.

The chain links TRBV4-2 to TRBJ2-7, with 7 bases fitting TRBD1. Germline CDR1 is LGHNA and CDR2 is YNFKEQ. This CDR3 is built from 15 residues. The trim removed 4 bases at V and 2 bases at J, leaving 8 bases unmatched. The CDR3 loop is CASSPGTATPYEQYF. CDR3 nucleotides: TGTGCCAGCAGCCCCGGGACAGCTACACCCTACGAGCAGTACTTC.

CDR3 sequence: CASSAQGYTEAFF. Here the CDR3 DNA reads TGTGCCAGCAGCGCACAGGGATACACTGAAGCTTTCTTT. The genes are TRBV9 and TRBJ1-1; TRBD1 might be the D (6 bases). The CDR3 is made up of 13 amino acids. The V gene's germline CDR1 is SGDLS and CDR2 YYNGEE. Deletions cut 3 bases from V and 3 bases from J, with 9 bases between.

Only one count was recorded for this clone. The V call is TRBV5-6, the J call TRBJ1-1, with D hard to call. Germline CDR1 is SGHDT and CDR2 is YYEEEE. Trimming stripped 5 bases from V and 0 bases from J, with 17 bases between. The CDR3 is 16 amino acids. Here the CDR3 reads CASSQPPLGMNTEAFF. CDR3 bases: TGTGCCAGCAGTCAACCCCCCTTGGGGATGAACACTGAAGCTTTCTTT. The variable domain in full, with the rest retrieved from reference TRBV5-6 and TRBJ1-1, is DAGVTQSPTHLIKTRGQQVTLRCSPKSGHDTVSWYQQALGQGPQFIFQYYEEEERQRGNFPDRFSGHQFPNYSSELNVNALLLGDSALYLCASSQPPLGMNTEAFFGQGTRLTVV.

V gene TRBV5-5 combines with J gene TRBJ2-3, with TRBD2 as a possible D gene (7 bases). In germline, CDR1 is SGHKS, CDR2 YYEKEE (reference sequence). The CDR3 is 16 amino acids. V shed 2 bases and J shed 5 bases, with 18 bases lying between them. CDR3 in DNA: TGTGCCAGCAGCTTTCTTCGGGGGGCGCGAAGAGATACGCAGTATTTT. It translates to CASSFLRGARRDTQYF.

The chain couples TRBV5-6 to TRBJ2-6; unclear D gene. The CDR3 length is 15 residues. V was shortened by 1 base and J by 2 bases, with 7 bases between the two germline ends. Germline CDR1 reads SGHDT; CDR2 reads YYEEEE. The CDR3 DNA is TGTGCCAGCAGCTTGAACATCCCTGGGGCCAACGTCCTGACTTTC. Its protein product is CASSLNIPGANVLTF.

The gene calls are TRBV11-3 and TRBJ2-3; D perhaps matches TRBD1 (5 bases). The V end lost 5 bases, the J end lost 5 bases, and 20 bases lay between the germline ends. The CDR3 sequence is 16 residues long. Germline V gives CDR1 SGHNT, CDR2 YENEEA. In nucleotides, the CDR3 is TGTGCCAGCAGCGACCCGTACCAGGATAGGGGAGATACGCAGTATTTT. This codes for CASSDPYQDRGDTQYF.

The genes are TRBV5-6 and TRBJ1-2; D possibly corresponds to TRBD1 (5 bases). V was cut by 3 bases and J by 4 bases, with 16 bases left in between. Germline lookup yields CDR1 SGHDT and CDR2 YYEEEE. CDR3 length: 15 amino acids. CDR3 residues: CASSYGTARLYGYTF. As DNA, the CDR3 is TGTGCCAGCAGCTACGGGACTGCGAGGCTCTATGGCTACACCTTC.

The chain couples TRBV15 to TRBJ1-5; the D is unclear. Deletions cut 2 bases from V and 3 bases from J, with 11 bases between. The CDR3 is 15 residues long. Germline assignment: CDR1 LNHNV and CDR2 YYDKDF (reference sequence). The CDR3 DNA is TGTGCCACCAGCAGATCAGCCGGACCCAATCAGCCCCAGCATTTT. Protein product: CATSRSAGPNQPQHF.

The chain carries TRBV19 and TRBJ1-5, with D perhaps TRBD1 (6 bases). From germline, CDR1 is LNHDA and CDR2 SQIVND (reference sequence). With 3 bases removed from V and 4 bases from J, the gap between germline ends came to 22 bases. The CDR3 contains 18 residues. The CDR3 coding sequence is TGTGCCAGTAGTATCGACCCGGAGATCGGACAGATGAATCAGCCCCAGCATTTT. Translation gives CASSIDPEIGQMNQPQHF.

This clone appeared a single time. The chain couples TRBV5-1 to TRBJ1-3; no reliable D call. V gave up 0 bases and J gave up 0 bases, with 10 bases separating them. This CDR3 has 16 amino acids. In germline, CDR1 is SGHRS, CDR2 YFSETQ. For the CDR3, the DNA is TGCGCCAGCAGCTTGGTTAGTGGGAGCTCTGGAAACACCATATATTTT. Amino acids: CASSLVSGSSGNTIYF.

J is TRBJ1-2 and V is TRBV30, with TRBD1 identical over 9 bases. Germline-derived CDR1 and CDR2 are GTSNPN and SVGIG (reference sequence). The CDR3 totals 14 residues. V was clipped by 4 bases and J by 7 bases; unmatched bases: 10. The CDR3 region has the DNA TGTGCCTGGATGCAGGACAGGGGATTGTGTGGCTACACCTTC. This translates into CAWMQDRGLCGYTF.

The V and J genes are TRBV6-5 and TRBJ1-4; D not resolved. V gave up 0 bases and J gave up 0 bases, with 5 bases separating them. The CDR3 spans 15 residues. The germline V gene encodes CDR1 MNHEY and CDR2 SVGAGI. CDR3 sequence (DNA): TGTGCCAGCAGTTACTCGGGTGCAACTAATGAAAAACTGTTTTTT. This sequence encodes CASSYSGATNEKLFF.

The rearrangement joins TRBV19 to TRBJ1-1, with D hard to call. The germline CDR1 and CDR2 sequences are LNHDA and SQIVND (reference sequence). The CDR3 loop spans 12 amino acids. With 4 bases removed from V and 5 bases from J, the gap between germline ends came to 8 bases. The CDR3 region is CASSNRGTEAFF. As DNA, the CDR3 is TGTGCCAGTAGTAATCGTGGGACTGAAGCTTTCTTT.

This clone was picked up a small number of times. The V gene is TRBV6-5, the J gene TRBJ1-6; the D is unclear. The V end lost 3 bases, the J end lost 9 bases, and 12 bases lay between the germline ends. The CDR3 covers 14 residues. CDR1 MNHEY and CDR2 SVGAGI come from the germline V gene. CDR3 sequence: CASSYGVDSSPLHF. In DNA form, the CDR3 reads TGTGCCAGCAGTTATGGTGTGGATTCTTCACCCCTCCACTTT.